The subject of this entry is one TCR beta chain. Its antigen is unidentified. The method was immunoSEQ multiplex PCR; TCRdb's version includes in-frame clones alone and lacks a portion of them. The table lists approximately 120,000 clones, around 92% of them singletons. The entry originates in a study of OX40 agonist ivuxolimab in advanced cancers. Whole-study findings and limits: Mean expanded clone counts were higher in CD8+ than CD4+ T cells. Low normalized T-cell clonal expansion was also seen in some nonresponders.

The receptor's source is an adult with an advanced solid tumor such as melanoma, head and neck, liver or kidney cancer. The material was CD4+ or CD8+ T cells sorted from blood, obtained in a trial of the OX40 agonist ivuxolimab.

The CDR3 sequence: CASSLSGNEQYF. The DNA for the CDR3 is TGTGCCAGCAGCTTAAGCGGAAACGAGCAGTACTTC. The chain recombines TRBV11-2 with TRBJ2-7, with D possibly TRBD2 on 5 matching bases. Germline assignment: CDR1 SGHAT and CDR2 FQNNGV. V lost 2 bases and J 5 bases, leaving 7 bases between the germline ends. This CDR3 spans 12 amino acids.